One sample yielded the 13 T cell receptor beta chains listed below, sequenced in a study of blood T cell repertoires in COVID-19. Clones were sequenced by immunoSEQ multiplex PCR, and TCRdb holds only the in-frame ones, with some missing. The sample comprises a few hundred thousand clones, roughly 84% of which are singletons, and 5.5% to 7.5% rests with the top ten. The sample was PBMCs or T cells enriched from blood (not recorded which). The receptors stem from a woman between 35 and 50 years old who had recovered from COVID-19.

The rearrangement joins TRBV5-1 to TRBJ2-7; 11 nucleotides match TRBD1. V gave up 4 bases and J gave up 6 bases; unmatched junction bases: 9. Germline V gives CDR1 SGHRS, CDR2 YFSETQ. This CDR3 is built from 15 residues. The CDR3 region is CASSRTDRGHFEQYF. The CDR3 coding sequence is TGCGCCAGCAGCAGAACGGACAGGGGGCACTTCGAGCAGTACTTC.

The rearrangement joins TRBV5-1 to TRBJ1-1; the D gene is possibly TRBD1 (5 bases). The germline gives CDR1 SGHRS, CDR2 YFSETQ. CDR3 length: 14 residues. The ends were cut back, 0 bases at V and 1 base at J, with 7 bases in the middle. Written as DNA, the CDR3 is TGCGCCAGCAGCTTGGACAGGACGAACACTGAAGCTTTCTTT. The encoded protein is CASSLDRTNTEAFF.

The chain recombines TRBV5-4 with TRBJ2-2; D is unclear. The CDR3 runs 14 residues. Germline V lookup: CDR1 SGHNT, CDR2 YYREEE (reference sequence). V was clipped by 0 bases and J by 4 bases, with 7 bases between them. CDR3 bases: TGTGCCAGCAGCTTGGAGGTAGCCACCGGGGAGCTGTTTTTT. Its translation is CASSLEVATGELFF.

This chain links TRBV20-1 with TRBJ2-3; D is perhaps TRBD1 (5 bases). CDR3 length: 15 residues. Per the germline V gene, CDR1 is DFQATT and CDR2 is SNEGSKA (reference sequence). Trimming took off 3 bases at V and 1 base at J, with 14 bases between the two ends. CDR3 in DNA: TGCAGTGCTAGTGACCAGGGATGGGGCACAGATACGCAGTATTTT. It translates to CSASDQGWGTDTQYF.

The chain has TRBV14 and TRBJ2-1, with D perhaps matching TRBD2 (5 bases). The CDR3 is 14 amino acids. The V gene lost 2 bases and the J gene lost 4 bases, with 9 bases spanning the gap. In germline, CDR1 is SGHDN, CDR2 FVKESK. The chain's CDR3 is CASSQRGLYNEQFF. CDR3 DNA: TGTGCCAGCAGCCAAAGAGGACTTTACAATGAGCAGTTCTTC.

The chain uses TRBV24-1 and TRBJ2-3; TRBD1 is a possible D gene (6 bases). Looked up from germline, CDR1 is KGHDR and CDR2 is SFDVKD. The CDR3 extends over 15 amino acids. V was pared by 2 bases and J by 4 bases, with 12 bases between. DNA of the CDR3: TGTGCCACCAGTGATTCGACAGGTTTCCCAGATACGCAGTATTTT. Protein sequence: CATSDSTGFPDTQYF.

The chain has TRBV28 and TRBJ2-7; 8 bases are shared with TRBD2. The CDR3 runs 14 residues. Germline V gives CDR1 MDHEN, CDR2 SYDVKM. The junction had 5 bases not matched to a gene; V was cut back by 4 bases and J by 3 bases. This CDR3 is CASSSTSGGYEQYF. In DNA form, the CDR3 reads TGTGCCAGCAGTTCCACGAGCGGGGGCTACGAGCAGTACTTC.

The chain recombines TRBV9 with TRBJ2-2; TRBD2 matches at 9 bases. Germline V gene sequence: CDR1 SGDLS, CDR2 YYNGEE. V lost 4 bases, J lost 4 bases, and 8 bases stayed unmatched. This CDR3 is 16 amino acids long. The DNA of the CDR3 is TGTGCCAGCAGCACAGGGCCTAGCGGGGCCACCGGGGAGCTGTTTTTT. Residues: CASSTGPSGATGELFF.

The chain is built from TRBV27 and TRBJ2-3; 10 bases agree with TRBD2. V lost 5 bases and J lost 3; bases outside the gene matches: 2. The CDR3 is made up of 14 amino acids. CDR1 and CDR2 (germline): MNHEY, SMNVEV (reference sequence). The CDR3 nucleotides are TGTGCCAGCAGTCCTAGCGGGAGTACAGATACGCAGTATTTT. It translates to CASSPSGSTDTQYF.

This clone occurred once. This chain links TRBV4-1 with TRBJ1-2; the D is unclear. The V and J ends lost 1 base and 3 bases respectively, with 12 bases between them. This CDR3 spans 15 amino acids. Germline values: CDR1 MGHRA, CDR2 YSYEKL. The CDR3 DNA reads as TGCGCCAGCAGCCAAGTCCCCCCGTCCTACTATGGCTACACCTTC. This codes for CASSQVPPSYYGYTF.

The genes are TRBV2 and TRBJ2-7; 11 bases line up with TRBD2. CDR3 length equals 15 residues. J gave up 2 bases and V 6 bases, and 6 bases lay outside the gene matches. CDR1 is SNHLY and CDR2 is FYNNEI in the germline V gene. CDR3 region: CASRDLAGGPYEQYF. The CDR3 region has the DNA TGTGCCAGCAGGGACCTAGCGGGAGGTCCCTACGAGCAGTACTTC.

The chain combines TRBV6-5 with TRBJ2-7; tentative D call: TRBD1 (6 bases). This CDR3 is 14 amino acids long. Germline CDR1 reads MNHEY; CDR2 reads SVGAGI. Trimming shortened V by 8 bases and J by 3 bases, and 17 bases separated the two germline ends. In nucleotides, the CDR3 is TGTGCCAGCTCCGCCGGACAGTGGAACTACGAGCAGTACTTC. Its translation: CASSAGQWNYEQYF.

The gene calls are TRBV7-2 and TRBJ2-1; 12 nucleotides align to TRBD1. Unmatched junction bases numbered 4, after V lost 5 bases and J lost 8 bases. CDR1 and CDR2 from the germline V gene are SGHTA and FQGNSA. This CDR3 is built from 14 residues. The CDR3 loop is CASSGDRGLDEQFF. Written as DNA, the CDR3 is TGTGCCAGCAGCGGGGACAGGGGGCTGGATGAGCAGTTCTTC.